These 10 T cell receptor beta chains came from one sample sequenced in a study of T cell changes during pregnancy in multiple sclerosis. Sequenced by immunoSEQ multiplex PCR; TCRdb stores in-frame clones only, minus some. The sample has 85,000 to 90,000 clones; roughly 94% are singletons. The sequencing used peripheral blood, collected after pregnancy. The receptor set was obtained from a female donor in good health, enrolled as a control in a pregnancy study.

The chain recombines TRBV5-4 with TRBJ2-3, with 10 bases aligning to TRBD2. CDR3 size: 16 residues. Per germline, CDR1 SGHNT and CDR2 YYREEE (reference sequence). Trimming at V came to 4 bases and at J to 5 bases, leaving 10 bases not matched to a gene. The DNA for the CDR3 is TGTGCCAGCAGCGCCGACCTAGCGGGAGCGATAGATACGCAGTATTTT. Translating gives CASSADLAGAIDTQYF. Together with reference TRBV5-4 and TRBJ2-3, the CDR3 gives the full variable domain: ETGVTQSPTHLIKTRGQQVTLRCSSQSGHNTVSWYQQALGQGPQFIFQYYREEENGRGNFPPRFSGLQFPNYSSELNVNALELDDSALYLCASSADLAGAIDTQYFGPGTRLTVL.

The J gene is TRBJ1-4, the V gene TRBV15; maybe TRBD1 (5 bases). With 3 bases removed from V and 4 bases from J, the gap between germline ends came to 12 bases. This CDR3 is 15 amino acids long. Germline V CDR1 and CDR2: LNHNV, YYDKDF (reference sequence). CDR3 in DNA: TGTGCCACCAGCAGGACAGCACTTAGTAATGAAAAACTGTTTTTT. Its translation is CATSRTALSNEKLFF.

Turning to this clone: Within the sample, other DNA sequences also encode this same CDR3. The chain recombines TRBV5-1 with TRBJ2-5, with 7 bases that match TRBD1. Losses at the gene ends were 0 bases for V and 1 base for J; bases not matched to a gene: 0. Germline V lookup: CDR1 SGHRS, CDR2 YFSETQ. The CDR3 covers 14 residues. CDR3 loop: CASSLGQGQETQYF. Written as DNA, the CDR3 is TGCGCCAGCAGCTTGGGACAGGGCCAAGAGACCCAGTACTTC.

The chain has TRBV27 and TRBJ2-1; 14 bases agree with TRBD2. The V gene's germline CDR1 is MNHEY and CDR2 SMNVEV (reference sequence). The V and J ends lost 4 bases and 5 bases, in that order; junction bases with no gene match: 7. This CDR3 has 17 amino acids. The CDR3 spells CASSSPGLAGVNNEQFF. The CDR3 nucleotides are TGTGCCAGCAGTTCACCGGGACTAGCGGGAGTAAACAATGAGCAGTTCTTC.

J is TRBJ2-1 and V is TRBV2; D possibly corresponds to TRBD2 (6 bases). The CDR3 contains 15 residues. V lost 6 bases and J 4 bases, leaving 16 bases between the germline ends. CDR1 is SNHLY, CDR2 FYNNEI, per germline. The CDR3 nucleotides read TGTGCCAGCAGCCCGGGACTTACATCTTACAATGAGCAGTTCTTC. Translated: CASSPGLTSYNEQFF.

V usage is TRBV2 and J usage is TRBJ1-5; D call uncertain. Trimming took off 6 bases at V and 0 bases at J, with 12 bases between the two ends. The CDR3 consists of 15 residues. CDR1 SNHLY and CDR2 FYNNEI come from the germline V gene. In DNA form, the CDR3 reads TGTGCCAGCAGCGTACACACGTATAGCAATCAGCCCCAGCATTTT. This translates into CASSVHTYSNQPQHF.

This rearrangement joins TRBV7-2 to TRBJ2-7, with D unresolved. The CDR3 is 14 residues long. Germline CDR1 and CDR2: SGHTA and FQGNSA. Between the trimmed V and J ends, which lost 1 base and 3 bases, there was a span of 10 bases. The CDR3 DNA reads TGTGCCAGCAGCTTAGTAAGTGGCGGCTACGAGCAGTACTTC. Residues: CASSLVSGGYEQYF. The variable domain in full, completed from reference TRBV7-2 and TRBJ2-7, reads GAGVSQSPSNKVTEKGKDVELRCDPISGHTALYWYRQSLGQGLEFLIYFQGNSAPDKSGLPSDRFSAERTGGSVSTLTIQRTQQEDSAVYLCASSLVSGGYEQYFGPGTRLTVT.

In its sample, this clone was seen a few times. The V and J genes are TRBV18 and TRBJ1-1, with D unresolved. Germline V gene sequence: CDR1 KGHSH, CDR2 LQKENI. V was shortened by 4 bases and J by 11 bases, with 11 bases between the two germline ends. This CDR3 is 11 amino acids long. CDR3 in DNA: TGTGCCAGCTCACTAACAGAGGGCGCTTTCTTT. This sequence encodes CASSLTEGAFF.

The chain couples TRBV6-1 to TRBJ2-1; TRBD1 is a possible D gene (6 bases). The germline V and J ends were trimmed by 8 bases and 7 bases, with 15 bases remaining between them. Germline V gene lookup returns CDR1 MNHNS and CDR2 SASEGT. This CDR3 is 13 amino acids long. The chain's CDR3 is CASVGRGPNEQFF. In DNA, the CDR3 is TGTGCCAGCGTCGGCAGGGGCCCTAATGAGCAGTTCTTC.

The gene calls are TRBV5-6 and TRBJ1-5; D ambiguous. V was trimmed by 4 bases and J by 0 bases, leaving 17 bases between them. Germline-derived CDR1 and CDR2 are SGHDT and YYEEEE. The CDR3 is 17 residues long. The CDR3 sequence: CASSPKEGDYSNQPQHF. CDR3 sequence (DNA): TGTGCCAGCAGCCCGAAAGAGGGAGATTATAGCAATCAGCCCCAGCATTTT.